Here is one TCR beta chain with its context. These data originate in a study of blood T cell repertoires in COVID-19. Study summary: Acute and convalescent COVID-19 samples came from the United States, Italy and Spain. Nucleic acid was either cDNA or gDNA, and it came from T cells, B-cell-depleted T cells, or PBMCs.

Between the trimmed V and J ends, which lost 5 bases and 7 bases, there was a span of 12 bases. This CDR3 is 13 amino acids long. The germline CDR1 and CDR2 sequences are SGHTA and FQGTGA. Authors' data handling: By means of reference gene primer amplification, nucleated cell counts were estimated. Assay: immunoSEQ multiplex PCR; the TCRdb copy retains only in-frame clones and omits some. V and J calls and clone size are those listed in that table; D and trimming were worked out from the DNA. The table lists roughly 160,000 clones, 88% of them singletons. The chain joins TRBV7-3 to TRBJ1-5; weak D call: TRBD1 (6 bases). The sample taken for sequencing was peripheral blood. This TCR was sampled from a man aged 45-65 years who had recovered from COVID-19. CDR3: CASSQGGNQPQHF. CDR3 DNA sequence: TGTGCCAGCAGCCAAGGGGGAAACCAGCCCCAGCATTTT. The full variable domain, with the rest looked up from reference TRBV7-3 and TRBJ1-5, is GAGVSQTPSNKVTEKGKYVELRCDPISGHTALYWYRQSLGQGPEFLIYFQGTGAADDSGLPNDRFFAVRPEGSVSTLKIQRTERGDSAVYLCASSQGGNQPQHFGDGTRLSIL.